This T cell receptor (beta chain) was recorded in a study of STAT3 mutations in large granular lymphocyte leukemia. Background on the study: Among longitudinally sequenced T-LGLL patients, roughly half had canonical activating STAT3 mutations detected. Findings of the study overall: Every T-cell large granular lymphocyte leukemia patient had at least one immunodominant TCR beta clonotype.

In regard to this clone: Its specificity is unknown.

The CDR3 length is 15 residues. Trimming cost V 0 bases and J 4 bases, with 11 bases left between them. Germline-derived CDR1 and CDR2 are SGHRS and YFSETQ. Each sample's TCRbeta library yielded on average around 42,000 productive templates. This table comes from immunoSEQ multiplex PCR, and its TCRdb copy is limited to in-frame clones, with some not included. The table has over 10,000 clones, 76% seen once; the top ten hold around 45%. The source is a man between 60 and 70 years old with T-cell large granular lymphocyte leukemia. Some clones in this sample may be carry-over from other donors' samples. This chain uses TRBV5-1 with TRBJ1-5, with a weak D call TRBD1 (5 bases). The specimen was peripheral blood mononuclear cells. The CDR3 coding sequence is TGCGCCAGCAGCTTGGGGGGGGGTAGGAATCAGCCCCAGCATTTT. This codes for CASSLGGGRNQPQHF.